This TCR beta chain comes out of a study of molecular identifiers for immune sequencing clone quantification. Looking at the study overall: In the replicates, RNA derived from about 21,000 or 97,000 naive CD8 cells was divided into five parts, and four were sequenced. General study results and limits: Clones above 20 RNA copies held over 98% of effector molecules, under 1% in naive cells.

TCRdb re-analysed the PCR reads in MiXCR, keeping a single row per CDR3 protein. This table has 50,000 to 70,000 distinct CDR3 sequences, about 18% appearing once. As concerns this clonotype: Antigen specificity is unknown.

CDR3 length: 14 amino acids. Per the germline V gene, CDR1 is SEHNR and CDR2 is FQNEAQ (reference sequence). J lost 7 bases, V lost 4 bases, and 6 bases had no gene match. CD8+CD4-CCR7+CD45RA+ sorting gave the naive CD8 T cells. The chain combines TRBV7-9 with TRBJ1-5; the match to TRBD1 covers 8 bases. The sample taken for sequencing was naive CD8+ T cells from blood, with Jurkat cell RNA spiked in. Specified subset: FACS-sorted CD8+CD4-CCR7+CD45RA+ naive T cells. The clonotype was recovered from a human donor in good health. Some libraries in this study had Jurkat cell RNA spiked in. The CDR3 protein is CASSSGQGLQPQHF. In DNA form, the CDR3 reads TGTGCCAGCAGCTCCGGACAGGGATTGCAGCCCCAGCATTTT.